A selection of T cell receptor beta chains follows, all from one sample in a study of cytomegalovirus exposure and HLA in healthy donors. Assay: immunoSEQ multiplex PCR; the TCRdb copy retains only in-frame clones and omits some. The sample has roughly 190,000 clones; roughly 77% are singletons. Sequencing was done on a sample of PBMCs. The receptors derive from a woman in her twenties or thirties in good health and CMV-seropositive. Each CDR3 is given with its conserved first and last residue. The D gene is left open where the match is weak. Clone size appears in some rows only: once, few, many, or a class for an expanded clone.

V	size	J	D	length	CDR3	DNA
TRBV5-8	NA	TRBJ1-5	TRBD1	15	CASTQQGLSNQPQHF	TGTGCCAGCACCCAACAGGGGTTGAGCAATCAGCCCCAGCATTTT
TRBV4-1	few	TRBJ2-3	NA	13	CASSQAYTDTQYF	TGCGCCAGCAGCCAAGCTTACACAGATACGCAGTATTTT
TRBV19	NA	TRBJ2-3	NA	17	CASSSPRSAGGTDTQYF	TGTGCCAGTAGTTCCCCTCGTTCGGCCGGCGGGACAGATACGCAGTATTTT
TRBV27	NA	TRBJ1-2	NA	14	CASSPQARGTGYTF	TGTGCCAGCAGTCCCCAGGCGCGGGGGACCGGCTACACCTTC
TRBV27	NA	TRBJ2-7	TRBD1	13	CAGSLTGAGEQYF	TGTGCCGGCAGCCTAACAGGGGCCGGCGAGCAGTACTTC
TRBV15	NA	TRBJ1-1	NA	14	CATSRGRRNPEAFF	TGTGCCACCAGCAGAGGTCGGCGGAACCCTGAAGCTTTCTTT
TRBV7-8	few	TRBJ2-7	TRBD1	14	CASSVGTGAYEQYF	TGTGCCAGCAGCGTCGGGACAGGGGCCTACGAGCAGTACTTC
TRBV6-1	NA	TRBJ2-7	TRBD2	15	CASSGLSGASYEQYF	TGTGCCAGCAGTGGTCTTAGCGGGGCTTCCTACGAGCAGTACTTC
TRBV9	NA	TRBJ2-5	NA	18	CASSTSLPRGGAQETQYF	TGTGCCAGCAGCACCAGTCTTCCCAGGGGAGGGGCCCAAGAGACCCAGTACTTC
TRBV29-1	NA	TRBJ1-1	TRBD1	19	CSVEGRNAGTGSLNTEAFF	TGCAGCGTTGAAGGGAGAAACGCCGGGACAGGGTCCCTGAACACTGAAGCTTTCTTT
TRBV19	NA	TRBJ1-5	NA	14	CASSMGTPNQPQHF	TGTGCCAGTAGTATGGGGACACCAAATCAGCCCCAGCATTTT
TRBV19	NA	TRBJ1-3	NA	15	CASSLTRGSGNTIYF	TGTGCCAGTAGTCTTACAAGGGGATCTGGAAACACCATATATTTT
TRBV27	NA	TRBJ2-5	NA	14	CASSTFQEEETQYF	TGTGCCAGCAGCACCTTCCAGGAGGAAGAGACCCAGTACTTC
TRBV7-8	NA	TRBJ2-3	TRBD2	18	CASSRINTGTIPTDTQYF	TGTGCCAGCAGCCGAATTAACACCGGGACTATTCCCACAGATACGCAGTATTTT
TRBV19	NA	TRBJ1-5	NA	15	CATGDSGISNQPQHF	TGTGCCACAGGGGATTCAGGGATTAGCAATCAGCCCCAGCATTTT
TRBV11-2	NA	TRBJ1-1	TRBD1	16	CASSLVSTGGNTEAFF	TGTGCCAGCAGCTTAGTATCGACAGGGGGGAACACTGAAGCTTTCTTT
TRBV15	NA	TRBJ2-7	TRBD1	13	CATSSDRAGEQYF	TGTGCCACCAGCAGCGACAGGGCAGGTGAGCAGTACTTC
TRBV5-4	few	TRBJ2-5	TRBD1	14	CASSEGQGMETQYF	TGTGCCAGCAGCGAAGGACAGGGAATGGAGACCCAGTACTTC
TRBV19	NA	TRBJ2-7	TRBD2	15	CASSIKLAGSYEQYF	TGTGCCAGTAGTATTAAACTAGCGGGAAGCTACGAGCAGTACTTC
TRBV9	few	TRBJ1-1	NA	14	CASSVDLRTTEAFF	TGTGCCAGCAGCGTAGATCTGCGCACCACTGAAGCTTTCTTT
TRBV7-9	NA	TRBJ2-1	TRBD2	14	CASSLAGGPNEQFF	TGTGCCAGCAGTCTAGCGGGAGGCCCCAATGAGCAGTTCTTC
TRBV27	NA	TRBJ2-3	NA	15	CASSLYRGGTDTQYF	TGTGCCAGCAGTTTATATAGGGGTGGCACAGATACGCAGTATTTT
TRBV27	NA	TRBJ2-1	NA	14	CASSPAGSYNEQFF	TGTGCCAGTAGTCCCGCGGGCTCCTACAATGAGCAGTTCTTC
TRBV7-9	NA	TRBJ2-7	TRBD1	14	CASSSKGAPHEQYF	TGTGCCAGCAGCTCTAAGGGGGCCCCCCACGAGCAGTACTTC
TRBV18	NA	TRBJ2-1	TRBD2	16	CASSPLAGGVYNEQFF	TGTGCCAGCTCACCCTTAGCGGGAGGGGTTTACAATGAGCAGTTCTTC
TRBV2	few	TRBJ1-1	TRBD1	17	CASSGLGQGRGSTEAFF	TGTGCCAGCAGTGGATTGGGACAGGGGCGCGGATCCACTGAAGCTTTCTTT
TRBV11-2	NA	TRBJ2-2	NA	13	CASSLTGPGELFF	TGTGCCAGCAGCTTAACAGGGCCCGGGGAGCTGTTTTTT
TRBV11-3	NA	TRBJ2-6	TRBD2	11	CASSLVGLATF	TGTGCCAGCAGCTTAGTGGGACTAGCGACTTTC
TRBV27	NA	TRBJ1-1	NA	14	CASSFPGKHTEAFF	TGTGCCAGCAGTTTTCCGGGTAAGCACACTGAAGCTTTCTTT
TRBV28	once	TRBJ2-3	NA	15	CASSPPPAEVDTQYF	TGTGCCAGCAGCCCCCCACCCGCAGAGGTAGATACGCAGTATTTT
TRBV5-6	NA	TRBJ1-6	TRBD1	18	CASSLGTGGAGRNSPLHF	TGTGCCAGCAGCTTGGGGACAGGGGGCGCCGGGAGGAATTCACCCCTCCACTTT
TRBV6-5	NA	TRBJ2-7	NA	12	CASRDSSYEQYF	TGTGCCAGCAGGGACTCTTCCTACGAGCAGTACTTC
TRBV11-1	NA	TRBJ2-1	TRBD1	15	CASSPGQGDRNEQFF	TGTGCCAGCAGCCCGGGACAGGGGGACCGCAATGAGCAGTTCTTC
TRBV11-1	NA	TRBJ2-7	NA	13	CASSRNRAWEQYF	TGTGCCAGCAGCCGCAACAGGGCTTGGGAGCAGTACTTC
TRBV28	few	TRBJ2-2	TRBD2	17	CASSLWTSSRNTGELFF	TGTGCCAGCAGTTTATGGACTAGCAGCCGGAACACCGGGGAGCTGTTTTTT
TRBV15	NA	TRBJ2-1	TRBD2	14	CATSRGGRASEQFF	TGTGCCACCAGCAGGGGCGGGAGAGCCAGCGAGCAGTTCTTC
TRBV10-3	once	TRBJ2-1	TRBD2	16	CAISDQVAGVRNEQFF	TGTGCCATCAGTGACCAAGTAGCGGGAGTCCGCAATGAGCAGTTCTTC
TRBV28	NA	TRBJ2-7	NA	14	CASNLQGRIKGQYF	TGTGCCAGCAACCTCCAGGGTCGGATCAAGGGGCAGTACTTC
TRBV9	NA	TRBJ2-5	NA	16	CASSPGGGRGGETQYF	TGTGCCAGCAGCCCCGGAGGGGGCCGGGGGGGAGAGACCCAGTACTTC